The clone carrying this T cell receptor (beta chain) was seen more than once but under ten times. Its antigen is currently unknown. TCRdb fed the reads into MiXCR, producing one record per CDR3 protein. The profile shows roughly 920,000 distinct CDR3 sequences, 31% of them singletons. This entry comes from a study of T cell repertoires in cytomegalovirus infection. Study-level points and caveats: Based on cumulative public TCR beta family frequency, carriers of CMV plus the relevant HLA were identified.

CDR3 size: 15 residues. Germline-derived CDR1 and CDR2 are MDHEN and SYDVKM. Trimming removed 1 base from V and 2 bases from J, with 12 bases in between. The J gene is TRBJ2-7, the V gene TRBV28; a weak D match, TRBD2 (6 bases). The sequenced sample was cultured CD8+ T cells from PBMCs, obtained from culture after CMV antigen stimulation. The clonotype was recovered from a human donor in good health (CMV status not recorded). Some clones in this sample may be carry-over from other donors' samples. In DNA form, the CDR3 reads TGTGCCAGCAGTTTATTGGGGGGTTCGGCCTACGAGCAGTACGTC. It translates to CASSLLGGSAYEQYV.